One sample yielded the 5 T cell receptor beta chains listed below, sequenced in a study of blood T cells in healthy people across ages. A second PCR, run for about 6 to 11 cycles, used a sample-barcoded 5' primer plus a J-beta primer mix. TCRdb re-derived calls from the 5' RACE reads in MiXCR, one entry per CDR3 protein. This table has roughly 860,000 distinct CDR3 sequences, approximately 59% appearing once. Sequencing was done on a sample of blood. The source is a man in his thirties or forties in good health.

This clonotype was seen a handful of times. The chain combines TRBV4-3 with TRBJ2-7; possibly TRBD1 or TRBD2 for D (7 bases each). Trimming shortened V by 0 bases and J by 6 bases, and 15 bases separated the two germline ends. Germline V lookup: CDR1 LGHNA, CDR2 YSLEER. This CDR3 region has 15 residues. The CDR3 DNA is TGCGCCAGCAGCCAAGAGGGGGGGTGGGACAGCGAGCAGTACTTC. The encoded protein is CASSQEGGWDSEQYF.

This clonotype turned up a few times. The chain links TRBV4-2 to TRBJ2-7; D remains ambiguous. This CDR3 has 14 residues. Trimming stripped 0 bases from V and 0 bases from J, with 6 bases between. Germline V CDR1 and CDR2: LGHNA, YNFKEQ. The CDR3 spells CASSQDHHSYEQYF. The DNA of the CDR3 is TGTGCCAGCAGCCAAGACCATCACTCCTACGAGCAGTACTTC.

The chain joins TRBV5-1 to TRBJ2-2; D gene ambiguous. V was cut by 0 bases and J by 6 bases, with 6 bases left in between. CDR3 length: 13 amino acids. Germline lookup yields CDR1 SGHRS and CDR2 YFSETQ. The CDR3 sequence is CASSLGLSGELFF. For the CDR3, the DNA is TGCGCCAGCAGCTTGGGTCTTTCCGGGGAGCTGTTTTTT. The variable domain in full, completed from reference TRBV5-1 and TRBJ2-2, reads KAGVTQTPRYLIKTRGQQVTLSCSPISGHRSVSWYQQTPGQGLQFLFEYFSETQRNKGNFPGRFSGRQFSNSRSEMNVSTLELGDSALYLCASSLGLSGELFFGEGSRLTVL.

The chain uses TRBV6-1 and TRBJ1-1; a weak D match, TRBD1 (6 bases). The CDR3 length is 13 residues. Trimming shortened V by 5 bases and J by 10 bases, and 17 bases separated the two germline ends. From germline, CDR1 is MNHNS and CDR2 SASEGT. The CDR3 DNA reads as TGTGCCAGCAGTTCCTACACAGGGTATGGAGCTTTCTTT. Amino acids: CASSSYTGYGAFF.

The chain recombines TRBV20-1 with TRBJ2-1; TRBD2 matches 10 bases. The germline V gene has CDR1 DFQATT and CDR2 SNEGSKA (reference sequence). After removal of 0 bases from V and 4 bases from J, the junction contained 3 bases not matched to a gene. This CDR3 has 15 residues. The CDR3 is CSARDLAGVYNEQFF. DNA of the CDR3: TGCAGTGCTAGAGATCTAGCGGGGGTTTACAATGAGCAGTTCTTC.